This entry lists 32 T cell receptor beta chains sequenced from one sample in a study of human T cells and chemical hapten exposure (TCRdb year 2021). In the paper's terms, the time point label means: patch test 1, 2 weeks after DPC sensitization. In light of the paper, this sample's treatment or condition label describes: therapeutic diphenylcyclopropenone sensitization with weekly scalp DPC. Library generation was performed with RACE. Data came from a NextSeq 500. TCRdb took the public reads, trimmed them with fastp at Q25, ran MiXCR for clone calling and kept in-frame beta chains. When rows share a CDR3 protein, they turn into one entry using the most common DNA and genes. Here the sample has more than 70,000 distinct CDR3 sequences; approximately 12% occur a single time. The ten largest clones capture about 3.7% of the sample. Sequencing used whole blood, obtained in connection with sensitization to the hapten diphenylcyclopropenone (DPC). These receptor sequences come from a woman aged 60-75 years with alopecia areata. Some clones in this sample may be carry-over from other donors' samples.

This clonotype was recorded at least ten times. The chain uses TRBV3-1 and TRBJ2-1; possible D gene TRBD2, 5 bases. The V gene lost 1 base and the J gene lost 4 bases, with 11 bases spanning the gap. This CDR3 has 15 residues. Germline V gives CDR1 LGHDT, CDR2 YNNKEL (reference sequence). CDR3 protein: CASSQGLGDYNEQFF. The CDR3 coding sequence is TGTGCCAGCAGCCAAGGACTCGGGGATTACAATGAGCAGTTCTTC.

The chain couples TRBV3-1 to TRBJ2-1; 9 nucleotides line up with TRBD2. The J segment lost 3 bases and the V segment lost 1 base, leaving 7 bases of the junction unmatched. The germline CDR1 and CDR2 sequences are LGHDT and YNNKEL (reference sequence). This CDR3 contains 17 residues. The CDR3 bases are TGTGCCAGCAGCCAAGTTTCCCTAGCGGGGATCTACAATGAGCAGTTCTTC. Amino acid sequence: CASSQVSLAGIYNEQFF.

This chain connects TRBV29-1 to TRBJ1-2; 7 bases line up with TRBD1. The V and J ends lost 7 bases and 7 bases, in that order; junction bases with no gene match: 18. The CDR3 runs 15 residues. The germline CDR1 and CDR2 sequences are SQVTM and ANQGSEA. The CDR3 coding sequence is TGCAGCGCCGAAACGGGGACAGTCGGGAGGAGTGGCTACACCTTC. This encodes CSAETGTVGRSGYTF.

This clonotype was seen only a few times. The chain recombines TRBV2 with TRBJ2-1; TRBD1 aligns across 7 bases. CDR3 length: 13 amino acids. Germline loops: CDR1 SNHLY, CDR2 FYNNEI. With 6 bases clipped from V and 5 bases from J, the junction kept 4 bases outside the gene matches. The DNA for the CDR3 is TGTGCCAGCAGGAAGACAGGGCACAATGAGCAGTTCTTC. Its protein is CASRKTGHNEQFF.

This clonotype was detected only a few times. The chain links TRBV19 to TRBJ1-5; D remains unclear. The CDR3 loop spans 16 amino acids. V was shortened by 5 bases and J by 1 base, with 15 bases between the two germline ends. The germline CDR1 and CDR2 sequences are LNHDA and SQIVND (reference sequence). CDR3 nucleotide sequence: TGTGCCAGTAGTGGGGTCCTTGTCTGGAGCAATCAGCCCCAGCATTTT. Its protein product is CASSGVLVWSNQPQHF.

At least ten counts were recorded for this clonotype. The chain is built from TRBV7-9 and TRBJ2-1, with D uncertain. The CDR3 covers 11 residues. Germline V CDR1 and CDR2: SEHNR, FQNEAQ (reference sequence). With 3 bases removed from V and 9 bases from J, the gap between germline ends came to 6 bases. The CDR3 reads CASSFTGEQFF. The DNA of the CDR3 is TGTGCCAGCAGCTTTACTGGTGAGCAGTTCTTC.

A few counts support this clonotype. The rearrangement joins TRBV3-1 to TRBJ1-1; D remains unclear. Trimming removed 5 bases from V and 2 bases from J, with 12 bases in between. This CDR3 spans 14 amino acids. Per germline, CDR1 LGHDT and CDR2 YNNKEL (reference sequence). CDR3 sequence reads: CASSYTSSNTEAFF. The CDR3 DNA reads as TGTGCCAGCAGCTATACGTCATCTAACACTGAAGCTTTCTTT.

V and J are TRBV29-1 and TRBJ1-1; D unresolved. CDR1 and CDR2 from the germline V gene are SQVTM and ANQGSEA. With 1 base removed from V and 4 bases from J, the gap between germline ends came to 7 bases. The CDR3 has 12 residues. CDR3 DNA: TGCAGCGTTGAAGGGCGTACCACTGAAGCTTTCTTT. This translates into CSVEGRTTEAFF. Supplemented by reference TRBV29-1 and TRBJ1-1, the full variable domain reads SAVISQKPSRDICQRGTSLTIQCQVDSQVTMMFWYRQQPGQSLTLIATANQGSEATYESGFVIDKFPISRPNLTFSTLTVSNMSPEDSSIYLCSVEGRTTEAFFGQGTRLTVV.

This clonotype was counted ten times or more. This chain links TRBV7-3 with TRBJ1-5; D is unclear. The CDR3 totals 15 residues. The V and J ends lost 4 bases and 6 bases respectively, with 16 bases between them. Germline V gene data show CDR1 as SGHTA and CDR2 as FQGTGA. CDR3 sequence reads: CASSSCLRGAQPQHF. The CDR3 DNA follows: TGTGCCAGCAGCTCCTGCCTACGGGGAGCTCAGCCCCAGCATTTT.

This clonotype was seen repeatedly, ten times or more. J is TRBJ1-4 and V is TRBV9; D gene unclear. The V and J ends lost 7 bases and 0 bases respectively, with 13 bases between them. This CDR3 contains 15 residues. CDR1 and CDR2 (germline): SGDLS, YYNGEE. The CDR3 here is CASGPDRATNEKLFF. The CDR3 bases are TGTGCCAGCGGGCCCGACCGAGCAACTAATGAAAAACTGTTTTTT.

Ten or more counts support this clonotype. The J gene is TRBJ2-7, the V gene TRBV21-1. TRBV21-1 is a documented pseudogene. The CDR3 is 11 residues long. The CDR3 spells CASSKGYEQYF. In DNA, the CDR3 is TGTGCCAGCAGCAAAGGGTACGAGCAGTACTTC.

This clonotype was seen repeatedly, ten times or more. J is TRBJ2-1 and V is TRBV11-2; the D gene is possibly TRBD2 (5 bases). The CDR3 is made up of 17 amino acids. The V gene lost 3 bases and the J gene lost 0 bases, with 15 bases spanning the gap. Germline values: CDR1 SGHAT, CDR2 FQNNGV. CDR3 residues: CASSFIVSTSSYNEQFF. In DNA form, the CDR3 reads TGTGCCAGCAGCTTTATAGTGTCCACTAGCTCCTACAATGAGCAGTTCTTC.

This clonotype was recorded a few times. This chain joins TRBV30 and TRBJ2-5; D ambiguous. The V end was cut by 3 bases, the J end by 0 bases, with 11 bases between. The length of the CDR3 is 14 residues. CDR1 GTSNPN and CDR2 SVGIG come from the germline V gene (reference sequence). The CDR3 protein is CAWSKSNHQETQYF. In DNA, the CDR3 is TGTGCCTGGAGCAAATCTAACCACCAAGAGACCCAGTACTTC.

A few counts support this clonotype. The chain has TRBV11-2 and TRBJ2-7, with 10 bases fitting TRBD2. Germline V gene data show CDR1 as SGHAT and CDR2 as FQNNGV. J was trimmed by 0 bases and V by 5 bases; bases with no gene match: 4. The CDR3 has 15 amino acids. CDR3 DNA sequence: TGTGCCAGCAGCAATAGCGGGGGGCACTCCTACGAGCAGTACTTC. Translated: CASSNSGGHSYEQYF.

This clonotype was seen only a few times. The chain carries TRBV9 and TRBJ2-2; a weak D match, TRBD2 (6 bases). The CDR3 totals 13 residues. The V end lost 7 bases, the J end lost 2 bases, and 9 bases lay between the germline ends. Germline CDR1 and CDR2: SGDLS and YYNGEE. CDR3 sequence reads: CASGTPNTGELFF. CDR3 nucleotide sequence: TGTGCCAGCGGGACTCCAAACACCGGGGAGCTGTTTTTT.

The chain employs TRBV20-1 and TRBJ2-7; D might be TRBD2 (5 bases). Trimming pared 6 bases from V and 5 bases from J, leaving 20 bases between. CDR1 is DFQATT, CDR2 SNEGSKA, per germline (reference sequence). The CDR3 is 14 residues long. CDR3 loop: CSARPGVWSHEQYF. As DNA, the CDR3 is TGCAGTGCCAGACCCGGGGTTTGGAGCCACGAGCAGTACTTC.

This clonotype was observed a few times. The rearrangement joins TRBV5-4 to TRBJ1-4; D possibly corresponds to TRBD1 (5 bases). The CDR3 is made up of 14 amino acids. Trimming took 2 bases from V and 5 from J, leaving 10 bases between them. The V gene's germline CDR1 is SGHNT and CDR2 YYREEE (reference sequence). This CDR3 is CASSFDRTNEKLFF. DNA of the CDR3: TGTGCCAGCAGCTTTGACAGAACGAATGAAAAACTGTTTTTT.

This chain connects TRBV20-1 to TRBJ1-3; D ambiguous. The CDR3 is made up of 13 amino acids. In germline, CDR1 is DFQATT, CDR2 SNEGSKA (reference sequence). Trimming stripped 5 bases from V and 0 bases from J, with 8 bases between. The CDR3 protein is CSAPYNSGNTIYF. CDR3 DNA sequence: TGCAGTGCTCCATATAACTCTGGAAACACCATATATTTT.

The V and J genes are TRBV10-3 and TRBJ2-1; D is ambiguous. Germline CDR1 is ENHRY and CDR2 is SYGVKD. V was clipped by 0 bases and J by 2 bases, with 5 bases between them. This CDR3 has 14 amino acids. The CDR3 coding sequence is TGTGCCATCAGTGAGTCGAATGCCTACAATGAGCAGTTCTTC. As protein: CAISESNAYNEQFF.

J is TRBJ1-1 and V is TRBV7-9, with D possibly TRBD1 on 6 matching bases. CDR1 and CDR2 from the germline V gene are SEHNR and FQNEAQ (reference sequence). Trimming cost V 5 bases and J 1 base, with 11 bases left between them. This CDR3 region has 14 residues. The CDR3 DNA sequence: TGTGCCAGCAGCACAGACAGGAAGAACACTGAAGCTTTCTTT. This codes for CASSTDRKNTEAFF.

The sample holds a few counts of this clonotype. The genes are TRBV11-1 and TRBJ2-1; D call uncertain. The ends were cut back, 2 bases at V and 7 bases at J, with 9 bases in the middle. The CDR3 is 13 amino acids. CDR1 and CDR2 from the germline V gene are SGHAT and FQDESV (reference sequence). CDR3 nucleotides: TGTGCCAGCAGCTTATTGAAGCGTAATGAGCAGTTCTTC. Protein product: CASSLLKRNEQFF.

On this clonotype itself: The CDR3 carries no conserved terminal phenylalanine or tryptophan, so it likely arises from a read error. CDR3 sequence (DNA): TGTGCCAGCAGCTTAGCCCTCGGACAGGGGGACCGGGGCACTGAAGCTTTCTTA. It is translated as CASSLALGQGDRGTEAFL. The rearrangement joins TRBV7-9 to TRBJ1-1; 10 nucleotides line up with TRBD1. Germline-derived CDR1 and CDR2 are SEHNR and FQNEAQ (reference sequence). The junction had 11 bases not matched to a gene; V was cut back by 0 bases and J by 4 bases. The CDR3 runs 18 residues.

This clonotype was counted ten times or more. This sequence joins TRBV12-3 or TRBV12-4 and TRBJ2-7, with TRBD1 matching over 11 bases. Unmatched junction bases numbered 7, after V lost 6 bases and J lost 6 bases. CDR3 length: 14 residues. The CDR3 bases are TGTGCCAGCAGCCTACGGGACAGGGGGACCGAGCAGTACTTC. Translated, it gives CASSLRDRGTEQYF.

The chain joins TRBV7-9 to TRBJ2-1, with TRBD1 matching 9 bases. From germline, CDR1 is SEHNR and CDR2 FQNEAQ (reference sequence). The J segment lost 8 bases and the V segment lost 5 bases, leaving 7 bases of the junction unmatched. The CDR3 covers 14 residues. For the CDR3, the DNA is TGTGCCAGCAGCAAAGACAGGGGGTACGATGAGCAGTTCTTC. Amino acid sequence: CASSKDRGYDEQFF.

This clonotype was detected only a few times. V is TRBV7-8 and J is TRBJ2-3; D perhaps matches TRBD1 (5 bases). V was clipped by 5 bases and J by 8 bases, with 14 bases between them. The CDR3 spans 13 residues. Germline V gene lookup returns CDR1 SGHVS and CDR2 FQNEAQ. The CDR3: CASSESGAGTQYF. The DNA for the CDR3 is TGTGCCAGCAGCGAGAGTGGGGCAGGTACGCAGTATTTT.

This clonotype was seen a few times. The chain couples TRBV5-1 to TRBJ2-3; D uncertain. Germline lookup yields CDR1 SGHRS and CDR2 YFSETQ. V lost 0 bases, J lost 4 bases, and 6 bases lay in between. This CDR3 spans 13 amino acids. In nucleotides, the CDR3 is TGCGCCAGCAGCTTGGATAGGGCAGATACGCAGTATTTT. It is translated as CASSLDRADTQYF.

The table lists this clonotype with many counts. The chain is built from TRBV12-3 or TRBV12-4 and TRBJ1-4; TRBD1 aligns across 7 bases. Unmatched junction bases numbered 6, after V lost 3 bases and J lost 8 bases. This CDR3 has 14 residues. The CDR3 nucleotides read TGTGCCAGCAGTTTGGGCAGGGGGGGAGAAAAACTGTTTTTT. Its translation is CASSLGRGGEKLFF.

For the CDR3, the DNA is TGTGCCACCAGCAGACGGACAGGGACTGGGGCCAACGTCCTGACTTTC. Its protein is CATSRRTGTGANVLTF. This chain links TRBV15 with TRBJ2-6; TRBD1 matches at 8 bases. Germline V lookup: CDR1 LNHNV, CDR2 YYDKDF (reference sequence). The J segment lost 2 bases and the V segment lost 2 bases, leaving 2 bases of the junction unmatched. The CDR3 contains 16 residues. Supplemented by reference TRBV15 and TRBJ2-6, the full variable domain reads DAMVIQNPRYQVTQFGKPVTLSCSQTLNHNVMYWYQQKSSQAPKLLFHYYDKDFNNEADTPDNFQSRRPNTSFCFLDIRSPGLGDTAMYLCATSRRTGTGANVLTFGAGSRLTVL.

At least ten counts were recorded for this clonotype. The chain uses TRBV7-9 and TRBJ2-1; D is ambiguous. In germline, CDR1 is SEHNR, CDR2 FQNEAQ (reference sequence). The germline V and J ends were trimmed by 2 bases and 5 bases, with 7 bases remaining between them. The CDR3 is 13 amino acids. In nucleotides, the CDR3 is TGTGCCAGCAGCTTAAGGACGGACAATGAGCAGTTCTTC. Protein: CASSLRTDNEQFF.

The rearrangement links TRBV7-9 to TRBJ1-3; weak D call: TRBD1 (5 bases). Germline V lookup: CDR1 SEHNR, CDR2 FQNEAQ (reference sequence). CDR3 size: 17 residues. V was pared by 1 base and J by 0 bases, with 13 bases between. The CDR3 DNA reads TGTGCCAGCAGCTTAGGGTTGACGGGGCTCTCTGGAAACACCATATATTTT. It encodes CASSLGLTGLSGNTIYF.

This clonotype has just a few counts. The chain combines TRBV28 with TRBJ1-5; a possible D gene is TRBD1 (5 bases). This CDR3 contains 13 residues. Germline loops: CDR1 MDHEN, CDR2 SYDVKM. With 5 bases removed from V and 3 bases from J, the gap between germline ends came to 8 bases. The CDR3 region has the DNA TGTGCCAGCAGTACGACAGCCAATCAGCCCCAGCATTTT. Translating it yields CASSTTANQPQHF.

In this sample, this clonotype turned up many times. This chain uses TRBV12-3 or TRBV12-4 with TRBJ1-5; D is undetermined. The CDR3 spans 13 residues. Trimming stripped 3 bases from V and 6 bases from J, with 9 bases between. The CDR3 region is CASSFTPGQPQHF. The CDR3 DNA follows: TGTGCCAGCAGTTTCACCCCGGGTCAGCCCCAGCATTTT.